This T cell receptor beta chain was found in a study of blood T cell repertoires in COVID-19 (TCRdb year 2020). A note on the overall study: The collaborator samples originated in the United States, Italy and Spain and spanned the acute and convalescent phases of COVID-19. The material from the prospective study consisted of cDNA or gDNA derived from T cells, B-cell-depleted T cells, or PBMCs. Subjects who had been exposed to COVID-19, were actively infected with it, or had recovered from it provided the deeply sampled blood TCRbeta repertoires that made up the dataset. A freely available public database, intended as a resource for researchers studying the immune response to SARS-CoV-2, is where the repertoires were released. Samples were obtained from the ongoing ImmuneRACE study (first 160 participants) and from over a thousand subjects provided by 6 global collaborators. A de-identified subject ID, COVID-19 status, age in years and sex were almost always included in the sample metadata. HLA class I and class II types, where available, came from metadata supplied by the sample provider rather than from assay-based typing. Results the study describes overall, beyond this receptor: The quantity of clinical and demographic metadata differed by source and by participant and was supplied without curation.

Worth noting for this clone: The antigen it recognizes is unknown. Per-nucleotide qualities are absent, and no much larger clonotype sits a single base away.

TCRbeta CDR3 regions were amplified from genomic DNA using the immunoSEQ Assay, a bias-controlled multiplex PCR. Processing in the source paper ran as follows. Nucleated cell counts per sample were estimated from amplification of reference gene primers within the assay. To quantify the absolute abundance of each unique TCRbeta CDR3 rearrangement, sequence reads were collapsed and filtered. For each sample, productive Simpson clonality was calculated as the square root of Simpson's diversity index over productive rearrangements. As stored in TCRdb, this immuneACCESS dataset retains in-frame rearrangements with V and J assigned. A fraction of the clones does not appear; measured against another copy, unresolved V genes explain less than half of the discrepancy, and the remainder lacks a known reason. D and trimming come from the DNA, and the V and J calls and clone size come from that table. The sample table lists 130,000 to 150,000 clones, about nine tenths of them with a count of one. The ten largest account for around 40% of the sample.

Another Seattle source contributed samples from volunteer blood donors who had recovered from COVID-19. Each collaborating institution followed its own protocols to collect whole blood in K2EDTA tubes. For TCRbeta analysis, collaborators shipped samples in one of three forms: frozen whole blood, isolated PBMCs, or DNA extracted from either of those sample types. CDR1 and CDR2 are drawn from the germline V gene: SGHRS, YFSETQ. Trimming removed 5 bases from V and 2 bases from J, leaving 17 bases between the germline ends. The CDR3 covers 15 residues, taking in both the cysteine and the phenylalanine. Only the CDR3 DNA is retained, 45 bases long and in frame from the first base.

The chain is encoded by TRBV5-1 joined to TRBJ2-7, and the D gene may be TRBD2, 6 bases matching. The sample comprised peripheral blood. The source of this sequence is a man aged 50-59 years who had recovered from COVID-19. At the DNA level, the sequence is TGCGCCAGCAGTCCCCGGGGAGGTGCTACCTACGAGCAGTACTTC. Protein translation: CASSPRGGATYEQYF.